The T cell receptor beta chain under discussion was sequenced for a study of T cell repertoires in cytomegalovirus infection. Study as a whole: Public signatures in TCR beta pointed to CMV infection and matching HLA type.

TCRdb ran MiXCR on the reads and lists one entry per CDR3 protein. The repertoire holds around 550,000 distinct CDR3 sequences, with roughly 29% as singletons. CDR3 length: 15 amino acids. CDR1 is SGHTA, CDR2 FQGNSA, per germline. V was shortened by 5 bases and J by 0 bases, with 10 bases between the two germline ends. The clonotype was recovered from a human donor in good health (CMV status not recorded). Some clones in this sample may be carry-over from other donors' samples. Sequencing was carried out using PBMCs. The chain combines TRBV7-2 with TRBJ2-2, with D perhaps matching TRBD1 (6 bases). This CDR3 reads CASSREGANTGELFF. DNA of the CDR3: TGTGCCAGCAGCAGAGAGGGGGCGAACACCGGGGAGCTGTTTTTT.